This is a list of T cell receptor beta chains from one sample in a study of T cell changes during pregnancy in multiple sclerosis. The assay was immunoSEQ multiplex PCR, and TCRdb's table has in-frame clones only and misses some. The table has approximately 89,000 clones, around 94% seen once; the top ten hold 0.84%. The sample in question was peripheral blood, obtained in the third trimester of pregnancy. These receptors all stem from a female donor with multiple sclerosis, enrolled in a pregnancy study. The CDR3 runs from the conserved cysteine through the conserved F or W. The D gene is left open where the match is weak. Size values are once, few and many counts, or a class for expanded clones, and some rows have none.

clone size	V gene	CDR3 length	J gene	D gene	CDR3 DNA	CDR3 protein
.	TRBV6-1	14	TRBJ1-1	TRBD1	TGTGCCAGCAGTGAGGGGACAGGGGGCACTGAAGCTTTCTTT	CASSEGTGGTEAFF
.	TRBV18	13	TRBJ2-7	.	TGTGCCACCCCCCTAGCGCTCGCCTACGAGCAGTACTTC	CATPLALAYEQYF
.	TRBV28	16	TRBJ2-7	TRBD2	TGTGCCAGCAGTTCAAGGAAAGCGGGAGGGCCCCACGAGCAGTACTTC	CASSSRKAGGPHEQYF
.	TRBV29-1	13	TRBJ2-1	TRBD2	TGCAGCGTTGGGGGGGGGTCACACAATGAGCAGTTCTTC	CSVGGGSHNEQFF
.	TRBV2	13	TRBJ1-1	.	TGTGCCAGCAGTGAAAGGAGGTTCGGGGAAGCTTTCTTT	CASSERRFGEAFF
.	TRBV6-5	13	TRBJ1-2	TRBD1	TGTGCCAGCAGAGGCCTACAGGGGGATGGCTACACCTTC	CASRGLQGDGYTF
.	TRBV4-1	16	TRBJ2-2	TRBD2	TGCGCCAGCAGCCACGGGACTAGCGGGAACACCGGGGAGCTGTTTTTT	CASSHGTSGNTGELFF
once	TRBV5-4	14	TRBJ1-1	TRBD1	TGTGCCAGCAGCTTGGTGGACAGGGTGGCTGAAGCTTTCTTT	CASSLVDRVAEAFF
.	TRBV11-2	14	TRBJ2-7	TRBD2	TGTGCCAGCAGCCCACGGACTAGCGACTACGAGCAGTACTTC	CASSPRTSDYEQYF
.	TRBV9	16	TRBJ2-3	TRBD2	TGTGCCAGCAGCCCAGGGACTAGCGGGACCACAGATACGCAGTATTTT	CASSPGTSGTTDTQYF
.	TRBV7-8	12	TRBJ2-7	.	TGTGCCAGCACCGACTTTAACTACGAGCAGTACTTC	CASTDFNYEQYF
.	TRBV6-1	15	TRBJ2-1	TRBD2	TGTGCCAGCACTCCGGGGAGGGGTGTCTACAATGAGCAGTTCTTC	CASTPGRGVYNEQFF
few	TRBV7-9	13	TRBJ1-2	.	TGTGCCAGCAGCTTACCCGCGCACTATGGCTACACCTTC	CASSLPAHYGYTF
.	TRBV29-1	12	TRBJ2-5	TRBD1	TGCAGCGTCTCGGACAGGGAGGAGACCCAGTACTTC	CSVSDREETQYF
once	TRBV15	17	TRBJ1-3	TRBD1	TGTGCCACCAGCAGGGGGGGGACAGGGGTGTCTGGAAACACCATATATTTT	CATSRGGTGVSGNTIYF